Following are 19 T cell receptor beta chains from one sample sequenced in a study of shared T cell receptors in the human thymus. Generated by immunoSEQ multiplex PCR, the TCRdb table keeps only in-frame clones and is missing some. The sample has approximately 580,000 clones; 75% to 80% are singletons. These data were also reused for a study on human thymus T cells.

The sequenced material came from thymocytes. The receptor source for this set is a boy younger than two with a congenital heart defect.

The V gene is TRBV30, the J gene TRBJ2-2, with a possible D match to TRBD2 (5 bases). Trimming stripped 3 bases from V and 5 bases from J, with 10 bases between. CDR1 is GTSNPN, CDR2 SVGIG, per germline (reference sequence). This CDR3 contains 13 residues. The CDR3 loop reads CAWRGAYTGELFF. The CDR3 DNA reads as TGTGCCTGGAGGGGAGCGTATACCGGGGAGCTGTTTTTT.

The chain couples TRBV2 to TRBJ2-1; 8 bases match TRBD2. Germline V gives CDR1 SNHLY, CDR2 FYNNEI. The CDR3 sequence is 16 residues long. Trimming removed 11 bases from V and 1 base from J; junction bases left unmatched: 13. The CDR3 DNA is TGTGCCCCCCAAAGCGGGAGTGGAAGGTCCTACAATGAGCAGTTCTTC. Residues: CAPQSGSGRSYNEQFF. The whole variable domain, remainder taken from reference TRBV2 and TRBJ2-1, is EPEVTQTPSHQVTQMGQEVILRCVPISNHLYFYWYRQILGQKVEFLVSFYNNEISEKSEIFDDQFSVERPDGSNFTLKIRSTKLEDSAMYFCAPQSGSGRSYNEQFFGPGTRLTVL.

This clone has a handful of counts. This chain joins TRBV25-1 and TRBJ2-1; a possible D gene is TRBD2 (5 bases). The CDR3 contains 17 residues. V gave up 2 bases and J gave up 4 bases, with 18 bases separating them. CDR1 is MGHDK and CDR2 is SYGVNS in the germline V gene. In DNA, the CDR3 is TGTGCCAGCAGTGAAGATGGGTGGCTAGCCCCTTACAATGAGCAGTTCTTC. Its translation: CASSEDGWLAPYNEQFF. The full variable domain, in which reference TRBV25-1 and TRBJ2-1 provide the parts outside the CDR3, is EADIYQTPRYLVIGTGKKITLECSQTMGHDKMYWYQQDPGMELHLIHYSYGVNSTEKGDLSSESTVSRIRTEHFPLTLESARPSHTSQYLCASSEDGWLAPYNEQFFGPGTRLTVL.

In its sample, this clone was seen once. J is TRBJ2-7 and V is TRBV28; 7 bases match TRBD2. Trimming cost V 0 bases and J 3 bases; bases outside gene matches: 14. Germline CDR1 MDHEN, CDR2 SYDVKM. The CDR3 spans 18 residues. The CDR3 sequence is CASSLWMGGTPASYEQYF. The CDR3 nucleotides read TGTGCCAGCAGTTTATGGATGGGGGGGACCCCGGCCAGCTACGAGCAGTACTTC.

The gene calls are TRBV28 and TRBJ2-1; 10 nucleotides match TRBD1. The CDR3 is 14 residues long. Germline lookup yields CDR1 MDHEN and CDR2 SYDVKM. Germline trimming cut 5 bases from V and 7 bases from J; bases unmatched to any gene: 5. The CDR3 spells CASSPGQGENEQFF. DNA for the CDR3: TGTGCCAGCAGTCCCGGACAGGGGGAGAATGAGCAGTTCTTC.

CDR3 protein: CASIGLAKVGALQYF. The CDR3 DNA reads as TGTGCCAGCATAGGCTTGGCCAAGGTTGGAGCTCTACAATACTTC. The gene calls are TRBV5-8 and TRBJ2-7; D ambiguous. Deletions cut 6 bases from V and 13 bases from J, with 29 bases between. The germline gives CDR1 SGHTS, CDR2 YDEGEE. The CDR3 runs to 15 residues. Full variable domain (outside the CDR3, taken from reference TRBV5-8 and TRBJ2-7): EAGVTQSPTHLIKTRGQQATLRCSPISGHTSVYWYQQALGLGLQFLLWYDEGEERNRGNFPPRFSGRQFPNYSSELNVNALELEDSALYLCASIGLAKVGALQYFGPGTRLTVT.

CDR3 sequence: CASSELEGKEKLFF. In DNA, the CDR3 is TGTGCCAGCAGTGAACTGGAGGGGAAGGAAAAACTGTTTTTT. The chain joins TRBV6-1 to TRBJ1-4, with a weak D call TRBD1 (5 bases). Germline V gene lookup returns CDR1 MNHNS and CDR2 SASEGT. Trimming stripped 2 bases from V and 8 bases from J, with 12 bases between. The CDR3 sequence is 14 residues long.

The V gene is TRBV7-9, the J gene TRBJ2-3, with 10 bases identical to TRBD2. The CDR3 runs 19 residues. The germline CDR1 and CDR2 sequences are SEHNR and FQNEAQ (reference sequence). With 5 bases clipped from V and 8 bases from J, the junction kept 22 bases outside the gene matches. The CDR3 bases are TGTGCCAGCAGCCCGACCGGGACTAGCGTTGGAGATCCCCTTGGTACGCAGTATTTT. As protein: CASSPTGTSVGDPLGTQYF.

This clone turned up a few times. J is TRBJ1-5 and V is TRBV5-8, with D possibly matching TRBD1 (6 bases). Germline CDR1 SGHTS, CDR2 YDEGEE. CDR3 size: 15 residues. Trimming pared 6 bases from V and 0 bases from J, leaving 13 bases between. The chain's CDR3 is CASTDSINSNQPQHF. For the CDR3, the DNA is TGTGCCAGCACGGACAGCATTAATAGCAATCAGCCCCAGCATTTT.

DNA of the CDR3: TGTGCCAGCAGCACCCCCTTCGCGGGAGCGGGCAATGAGCAGTTCTTC. It codes for CASSTPFAGAGNEQFF. The chain links TRBV7-8 to TRBJ2-1; 7 positions agree with TRBD2. The CDR3 runs 16 residues. Trimming cost V 5 bases and J 6 bases; bases outside gene matches: 13. The germline gives CDR1 SGHVS, CDR2 FQNEAQ.

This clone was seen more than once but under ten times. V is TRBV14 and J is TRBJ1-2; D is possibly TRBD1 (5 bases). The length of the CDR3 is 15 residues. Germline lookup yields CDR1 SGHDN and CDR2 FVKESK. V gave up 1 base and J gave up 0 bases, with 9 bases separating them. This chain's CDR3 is CASSQVETANYGYTF. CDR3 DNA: TGTGCCAGCAGCCAAGTCGAGACAGCTAACTATGGCTACACCTTC. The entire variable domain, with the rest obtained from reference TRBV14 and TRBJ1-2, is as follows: EAGVTQFPSHSVIEKGQTVTLRCDPISGHDNLYWYRRVMGKEIKFLLHFVKESKQDESGMPNNRFLAERTGGTYSTLKVQPAELEDSGVYFCASSQVETANYGYTFGSGTRLTVV.

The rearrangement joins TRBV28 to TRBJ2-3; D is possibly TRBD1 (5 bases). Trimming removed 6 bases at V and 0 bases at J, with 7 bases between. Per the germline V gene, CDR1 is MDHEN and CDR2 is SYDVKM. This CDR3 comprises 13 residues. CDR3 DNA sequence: TGTGCCAGCAGGGGGCGTAGCACAGATACGCAGTATTTT. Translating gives CASRGRSTDTQYF. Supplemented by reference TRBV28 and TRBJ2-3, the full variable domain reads DVKVTQSSRYLVKRTGEKVFLECVQDMDHENMFWYRQDPGLGLRLIYFSYDVKMKEKGDIPEGYSVSREKKERFSLILESASTNQTSMYLCASRGRSTDTQYFGPGTRLTVL.

CDR3 amino acids: CASSKVPGQCPEQYF. CDR3 sequence (DNA): TGTGCCAGCAGCAAGGTTCCGGGACAGTGTCCCGAGCAGTACTTC. The chain is built from TRBV21-1 and TRBJ2-7; no check of the table's D call, TRBD1, against the DNA was made. TRBV21-1 is labeled a pseudogene. The CDR3 consists of 15 residues.

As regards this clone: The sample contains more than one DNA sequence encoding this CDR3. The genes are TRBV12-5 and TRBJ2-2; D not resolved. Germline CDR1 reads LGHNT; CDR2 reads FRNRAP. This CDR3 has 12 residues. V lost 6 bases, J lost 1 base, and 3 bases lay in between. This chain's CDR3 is CASGLNTGELFF. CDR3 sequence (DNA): TGTGCTAGTGGCTTGAACACCGGGGAGCTGTTTTTT.

The CDR3 sequence is CASSSGGRTYNEQFF. The CDR3 DNA is TGTGCCAGCAGCAGTGGCGGGAGAACCTACAATGAGCAGTTCTTC. This chain links TRBV5-8 with TRBJ2-1, with TRBD2 identical over 7 bases. V shed 4 bases and J 2 bases; nucleotides not matched to a gene: 6. Germline-derived CDR1 and CDR2 are SGHTS and YDEGEE. The CDR3 has 15 amino acids.

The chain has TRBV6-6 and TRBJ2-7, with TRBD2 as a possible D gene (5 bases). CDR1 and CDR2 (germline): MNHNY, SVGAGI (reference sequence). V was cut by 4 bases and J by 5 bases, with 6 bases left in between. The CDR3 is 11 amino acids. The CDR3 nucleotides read TGTGCCAGCAGTTCCGGGAACGAGCAGTACTTC. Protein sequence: CASSSGNEQYF.

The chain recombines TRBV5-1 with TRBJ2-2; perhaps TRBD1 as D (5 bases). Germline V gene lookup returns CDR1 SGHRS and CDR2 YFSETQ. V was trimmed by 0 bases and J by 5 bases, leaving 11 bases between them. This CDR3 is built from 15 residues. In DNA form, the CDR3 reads TGCGCCAGCAGCTTGGGGGGCAGCACGACCGGGGAGCTGTTTTTT. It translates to CASSLGGSTTGELFF.

CDR3 nucleotides: TGTGCCAGCAGCCACCGGGAGCAGGCCCGATATGGCTACACCTTC. Its protein product is CASSHREQARYGYTF. The chain joins TRBV5-6 to TRBJ1-2; D is ambiguous. The germline V gene encodes CDR1 SGHDT and CDR2 YYEEEE. V was trimmed by 4 bases and J by 5 bases, leaving 18 bases between them. This CDR3 is built from 15 residues.

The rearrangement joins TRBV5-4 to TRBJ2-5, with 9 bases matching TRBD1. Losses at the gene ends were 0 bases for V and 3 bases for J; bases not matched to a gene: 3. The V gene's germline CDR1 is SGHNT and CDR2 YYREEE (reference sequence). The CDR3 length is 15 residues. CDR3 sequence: CASSLGGDREETQYF. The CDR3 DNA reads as TGTGCCAGCAGCTTGGGAGGGGACAGGGAAGAGACCCAGTACTTC.